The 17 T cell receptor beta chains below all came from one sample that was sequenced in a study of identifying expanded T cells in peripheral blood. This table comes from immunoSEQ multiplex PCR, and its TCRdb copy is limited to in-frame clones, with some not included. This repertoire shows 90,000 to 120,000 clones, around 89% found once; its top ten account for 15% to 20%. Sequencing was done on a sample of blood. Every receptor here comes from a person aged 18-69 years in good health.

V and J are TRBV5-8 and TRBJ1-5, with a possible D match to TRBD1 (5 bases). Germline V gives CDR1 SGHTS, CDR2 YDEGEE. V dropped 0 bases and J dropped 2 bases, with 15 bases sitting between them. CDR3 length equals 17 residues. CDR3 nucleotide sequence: TGTGCCAGCAGCTTGGGCCCGAACCCCAGGGGCAATCAGCCCCAGCATTTT. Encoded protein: CASSLGPNPRGNQPQHF.

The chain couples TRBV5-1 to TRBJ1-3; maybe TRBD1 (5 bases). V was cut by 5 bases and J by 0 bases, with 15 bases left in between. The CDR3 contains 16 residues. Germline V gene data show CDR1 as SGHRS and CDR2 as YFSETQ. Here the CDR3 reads CASRMTTGPSGNTIYF. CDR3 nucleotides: TGCGCCAGCAGAATGACTACAGGACCCTCTGGAAACACCATATATTTT. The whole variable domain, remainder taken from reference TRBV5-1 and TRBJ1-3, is KAGVTQTPRYLIKTRGQQVTLSCSPISGHRSVSWYQQTPGQGLQFLFEYFSETQRNKGNFPGRFSGRQFSNSRSEMNVSTLELGDSALYLCASRMTTGPSGNTIYFGEGSWLTVV.

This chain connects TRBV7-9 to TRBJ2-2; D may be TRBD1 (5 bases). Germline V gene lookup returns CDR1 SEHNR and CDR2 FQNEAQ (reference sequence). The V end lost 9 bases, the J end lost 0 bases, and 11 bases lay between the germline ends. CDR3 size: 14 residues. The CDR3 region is CARTLGANTGELFF. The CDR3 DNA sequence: TGTGCCAGGACATTAGGGGCGAACACCGGGGAGCTGTTTTTT.

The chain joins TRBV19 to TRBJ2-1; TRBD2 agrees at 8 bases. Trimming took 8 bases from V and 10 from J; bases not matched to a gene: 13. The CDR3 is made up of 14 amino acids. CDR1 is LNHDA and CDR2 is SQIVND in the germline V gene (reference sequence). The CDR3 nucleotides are TGTGCCAGTCGCGGGGGGTCTGCCTTCGGGGAGCAGTTCTTC. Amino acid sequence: CASRGGSAFGEQFF. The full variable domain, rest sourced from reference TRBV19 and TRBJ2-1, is DGGITQSPKYLFRKEGQNVTLSCEQNLNHDAMYWYRQDPGQGLRLIYYSQIVNDFQKGDIAEGYSVSREKKESFPLTVTSAQKNPTAFYLCASRGGSAFGEQFFGPGTRLTVL.

The CDR3 nucleotides are TGCGCCAGCAGCGTGGACTTTTCTCCCTACAATGAGCAGTTCTTC. Protein product: CASSVDFSPYNEQFF. The chain has TRBV5-1 and TRBJ2-1; the D gene is possibly TRBD2 (5 bases). Per germline, CDR1 SGHRS and CDR2 YFSETQ. The CDR3 length is 15 residues. V was pared by 4 bases and J by 2 bases, with 13 bases between. The complete variable domain, with remaining parts taken from reference TRBV5-1 and TRBJ2-1, reads KAGVTQTPRYLIKTRGQQVTLSCSPISGHRSVSWYQQTPGQGLQFLFEYFSETQRNKGNFPGRFSGRQFSNSRSEMNVSTLELGDSALYLCASSVDFSPYNEQFFGPGTRLTVL.

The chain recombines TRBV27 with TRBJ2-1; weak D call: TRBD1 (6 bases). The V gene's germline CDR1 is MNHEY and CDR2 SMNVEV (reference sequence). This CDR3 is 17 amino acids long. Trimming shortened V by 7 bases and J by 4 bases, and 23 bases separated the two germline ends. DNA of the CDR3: TGTGCCAGCATCTTTTGGGGGTCCCGGACAGCTTACAATGAGCAGTTCTTC. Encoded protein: CASIFWGSRTAYNEQFF.

The CDR3 DNA is TGTGCCAGCAGGGGTGGACAGGCCGAAAGAACAGCTTTCTTT. This translates into CASRGGQAERTAFF. The chain uses TRBV28 and TRBJ1-1; 7 nucleotides agree with TRBD1. Germline V gene data show CDR1 as MDHEN and CDR2 as SYDVKM. V was clipped by 6 bases and J by 10 bases; unmatched bases: 14. The CDR3 totals 14 residues.

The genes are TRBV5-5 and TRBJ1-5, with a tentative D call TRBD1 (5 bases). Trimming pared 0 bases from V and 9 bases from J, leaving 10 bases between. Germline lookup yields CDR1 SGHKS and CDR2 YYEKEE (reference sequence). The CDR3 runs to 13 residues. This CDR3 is CASSLEWGGPQHF. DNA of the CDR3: TGTGCCAGCAGCTTGGAGTGGGGGGGGCCCCAGCATTTT. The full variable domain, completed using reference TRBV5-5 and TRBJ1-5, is DAGVTQSPTHLIKTRGQQVTLRCSPISGHKSVSWYQQVLGQGPQFIFQYYEKEERGRGNFPDRFSARQFPNYSSELNVNALLLGDSALYLCASSLEWGGPQHFGDGTRLSIL.

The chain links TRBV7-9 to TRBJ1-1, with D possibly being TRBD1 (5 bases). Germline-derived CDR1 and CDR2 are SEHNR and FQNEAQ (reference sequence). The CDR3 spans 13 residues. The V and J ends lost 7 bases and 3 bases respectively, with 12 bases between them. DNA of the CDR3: TGTGCCAGCACTCAGGGCGGACACACTGAAGCTTTCTTT. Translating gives CASTQGGHTEAFF.

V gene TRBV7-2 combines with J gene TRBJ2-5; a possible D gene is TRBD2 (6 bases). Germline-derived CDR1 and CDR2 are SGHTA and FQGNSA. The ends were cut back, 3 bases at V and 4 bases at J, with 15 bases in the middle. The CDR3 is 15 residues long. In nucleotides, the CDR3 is TGTGCCAGCAGCTTCCAGGCGGGGTCGGGAGAGACCCAGTACTTC. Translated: CASSFQAGSGETQYF.

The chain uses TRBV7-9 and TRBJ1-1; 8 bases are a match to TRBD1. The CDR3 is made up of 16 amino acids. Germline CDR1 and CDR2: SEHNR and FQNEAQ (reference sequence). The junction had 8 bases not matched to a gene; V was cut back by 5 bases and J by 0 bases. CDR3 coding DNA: TGTGCCAGCAGCCTACAACAGGGGGAGTTGAACACTGAAGCTTTCTTT. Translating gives CASSLQQGELNTEAFF.

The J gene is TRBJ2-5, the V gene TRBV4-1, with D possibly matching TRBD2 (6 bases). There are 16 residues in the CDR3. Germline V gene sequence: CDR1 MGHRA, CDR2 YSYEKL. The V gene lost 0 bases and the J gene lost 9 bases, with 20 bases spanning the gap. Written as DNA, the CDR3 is TGCGCCAGCAGCCAAGAGGGCCGACTAGTGGGGGAAGCCCAGTACTTC. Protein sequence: CASSQEGRLVGEAQYF.

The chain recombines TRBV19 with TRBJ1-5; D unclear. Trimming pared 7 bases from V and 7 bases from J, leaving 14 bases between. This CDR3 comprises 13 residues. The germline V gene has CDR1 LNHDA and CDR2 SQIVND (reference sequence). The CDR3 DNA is TGTGCCAGTAATGACCCGGGAGAGCAGCCCCAGCATTTT. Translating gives CASNDPGEQPQHF.

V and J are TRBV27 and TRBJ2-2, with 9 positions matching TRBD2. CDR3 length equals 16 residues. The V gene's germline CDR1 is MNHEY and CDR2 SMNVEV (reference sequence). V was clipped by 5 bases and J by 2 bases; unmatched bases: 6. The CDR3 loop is CASSRLAGINTGELFF. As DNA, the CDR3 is TGTGCCAGCAGTCGTCTAGCGGGGATTAACACCGGGGAGCTGTTTTTT.

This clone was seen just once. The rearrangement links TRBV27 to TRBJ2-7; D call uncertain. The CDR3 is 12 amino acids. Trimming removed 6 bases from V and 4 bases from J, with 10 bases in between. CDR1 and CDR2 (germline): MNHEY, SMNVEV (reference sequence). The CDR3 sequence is CASRGSIYEQYF. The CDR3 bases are TGTGCCAGCAGAGGCAGCATATACGAGCAGTACTTC.

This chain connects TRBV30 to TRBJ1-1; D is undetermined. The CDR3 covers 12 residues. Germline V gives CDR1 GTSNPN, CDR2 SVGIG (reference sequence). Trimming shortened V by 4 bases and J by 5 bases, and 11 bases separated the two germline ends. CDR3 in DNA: TGTGCCTGGACTTTTCGGGCAACTGAAGCTTTCTTT. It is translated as CAWTFRATEAFF.

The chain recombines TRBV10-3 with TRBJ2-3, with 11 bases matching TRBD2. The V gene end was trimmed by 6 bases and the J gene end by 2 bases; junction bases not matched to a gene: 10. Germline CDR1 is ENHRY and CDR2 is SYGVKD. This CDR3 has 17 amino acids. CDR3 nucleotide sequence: TGTGCCATCAGGGCTACTAGCGGGGGTGCCAACACAGATACGCAGTATTTT. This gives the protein CAIRATSGGANTDTQYF.